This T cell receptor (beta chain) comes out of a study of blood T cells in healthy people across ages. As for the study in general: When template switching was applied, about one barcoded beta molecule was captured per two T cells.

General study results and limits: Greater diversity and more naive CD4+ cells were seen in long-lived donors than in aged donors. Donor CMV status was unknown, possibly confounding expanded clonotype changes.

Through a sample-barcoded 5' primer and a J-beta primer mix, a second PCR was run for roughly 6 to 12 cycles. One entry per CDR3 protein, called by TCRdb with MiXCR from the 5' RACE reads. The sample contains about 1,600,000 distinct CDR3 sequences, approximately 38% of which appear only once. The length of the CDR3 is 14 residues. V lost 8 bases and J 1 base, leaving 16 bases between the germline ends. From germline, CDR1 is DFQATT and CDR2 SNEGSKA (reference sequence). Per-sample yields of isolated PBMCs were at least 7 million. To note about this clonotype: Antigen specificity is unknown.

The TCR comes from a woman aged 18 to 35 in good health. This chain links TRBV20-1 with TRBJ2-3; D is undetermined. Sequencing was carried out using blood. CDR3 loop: CSPRRAGGTDTQYF. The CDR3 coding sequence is TGCAGTCCCCGAAGGGCAGGAGGCACAGATACGCAGTATTTT.